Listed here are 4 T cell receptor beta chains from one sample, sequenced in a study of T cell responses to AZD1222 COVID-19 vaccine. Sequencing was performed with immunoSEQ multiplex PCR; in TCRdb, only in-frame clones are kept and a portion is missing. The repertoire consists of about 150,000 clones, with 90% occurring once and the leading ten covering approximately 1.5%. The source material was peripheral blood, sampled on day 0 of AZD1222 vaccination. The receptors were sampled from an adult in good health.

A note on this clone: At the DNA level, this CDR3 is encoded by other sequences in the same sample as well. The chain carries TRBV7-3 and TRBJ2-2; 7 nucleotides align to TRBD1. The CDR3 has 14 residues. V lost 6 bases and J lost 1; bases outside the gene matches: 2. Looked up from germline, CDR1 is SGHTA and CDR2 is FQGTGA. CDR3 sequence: CASRWDRNTGELFF. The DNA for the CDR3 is TGTGCCAGCAGATGGGACAGGAACACCGGGGAGCTGTTTTTT. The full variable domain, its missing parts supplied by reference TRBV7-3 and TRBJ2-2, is GAGVSQTPSNKVTEKGKYVELRCDPISGHTALYWYRQSLGQGPEFLIYFQGTGAADDSGLPNDRFFAVRPEGSVSTLKIQRTERGDSAVYLCASRWDRNTGELFFGEGSRLTVL.

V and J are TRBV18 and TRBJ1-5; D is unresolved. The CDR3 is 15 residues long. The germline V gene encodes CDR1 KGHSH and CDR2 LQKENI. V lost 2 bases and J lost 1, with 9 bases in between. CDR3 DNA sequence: TGTGCCAGCTCACCAGGTGATCCCAGCAATCAGCCCCAGCATTTT. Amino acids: CASSPGDPSNQPQHF.

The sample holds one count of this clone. CDR3 sequence reads: CASQSGTGTYGYTF. The CDR3 coding sequence is TGTGCCAGCCAGTCAGGGACAGGGACTTATGGCTACACCTTC. This rearrangement joins TRBV27 to TRBJ1-2; 9 nucleotides align to TRBD1. This CDR3 region has 14 residues. Losses at the gene ends were 8 bases for V and 5 bases for J; bases not matched to a gene: 9. Per the germline V gene, CDR1 is MNHEY and CDR2 is SMNVEV (reference sequence).

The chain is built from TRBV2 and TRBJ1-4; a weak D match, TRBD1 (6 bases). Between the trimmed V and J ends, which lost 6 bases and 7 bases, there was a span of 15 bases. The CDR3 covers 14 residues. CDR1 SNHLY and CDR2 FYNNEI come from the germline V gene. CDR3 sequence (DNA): TGTGCCAGCAGGTTGTGGGGGCGGGGTGAAAAACTGTTTTTT. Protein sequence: CASRLWGRGEKLFF.